This T cell receptor beta chain was recovered during a study of T cells in Graves' hyperthyroidism and ophthalmopathy. Researchers took RNA transcripts and amplified the TCR beta CDR3 regions from them. The study used the HTBI primer set for a first-round RT-PCR of the TCR CDR3. MiXCR was run by TCRdb on the multiplex PCR reads, yielding one entry per CDR3 protein. The table lists about 600,000 distinct CDR3 sequences, around 16% of them singletons. The germline gives CDR1 LGHDT, CDR2 YNNKEL (reference sequence). The CDR3 is made up of 17 amino acids. V gave up 0 bases and J gave up 4 bases; unmatched junction bases: 5.

Sequenced sample: blood. The chain has TRBV3-1 and TRBJ2-1, with TRBD2 matching over 11 bases. The receptor was derived from a woman aged 35 to 49 with Graves' ophthalmopathy. CDR3 coding DNA: TGTGCCAGCAGCCAAGATACTAGCGGGAGTCGGTACAATGAGCAGTTCTTC. This codes for CASSQDTSGSRYNEQFF.